These T cell receptor beta chains were read from a single sample in a study of molecular identifiers for immune sequencing clone quantification. TCRdb recomputed calls from the PCR reads with MiXCR, one row per CDR3 protein. Of about 300,000 distinct CDR3 sequences in the sample, about 21% were seen once. The sample taken for sequencing was naive CD8+ T cells from blood, with Jurkat cell RNA spiked in. The receptors come from a human donor in good health. Some libraries in this study had Jurkat cell RNA spiked in. Each CDR3 is given with its conserved first and last residue. D genes are given only for firm matches. Size values are once, few and many counts, or a class for expanded clones, and some rows have none.

-,many,TRBV6-5,TRBJ1-6,TGTGCCAGCATACCTTTTCTTGGACATCCGAATTCACCCCTCCACTTT,CASIPFLGHPNSPLHF
-,many,TRBV7-2,TRBJ1-1,TGTGCCAGCACCGAACTCATTGGAGGTAACACTGAAGCTTTCTTT,CASTELIGGNTEAFF
-,few,TRBV19,TRBJ2-3,TGTGCCAGTAGTAACGGGTGGGCCGGAGATACGCAGTATTTT,CASSNGWAGDTQYF
-,many,TRBV7-9,TRBJ2-2,TGTGCCAGCAGCTTATCTCCCCTCACTTCACCTGACGCTCCGAACACCGGGGAGCTGTTTTTT,CASSLSPLTSPDAPNTGELFF
-,few,TRBV6-2/TRBV6-3,TRBJ2-3,TGTGCCAGCAGTTACTGGCAGGGCAGCACAGATACGCAGTATTTT,CASSYWQGSTDTQYF
TRBD2,many,TRBV7-2,TRBJ2-7,TGTGCCAGCAGCTTCCCTTGGACTAGCGGGGGGGAGCAGTACTTC,CASSFPWTSGGEQYF
TRBD2,few,TRBV20-1,TRBJ2-7,TGCAGTGCCAGAGGACTAGCCTACTACGAGCAGTACTTC,CSARGLAYYEQYF
TRBD2,-,TRBV28,TRBJ2-3,TGTGCCAGCAGTCAAGGATTAGCGGGAAGAGATACGCAGTATTTT,CASSQGLAGRDTQYF
-,many,TRBV7-6,TRBJ1-3,TGTGCCAGCAGCTTAGCAGAGGAGGATATGGTCACCATATATTTT,CASSLAEEDMVTIYF
TRBD2,few,TRBV5-6,TRBJ2-3,TGTGCCAGCAGCTTGGAAGCGGGGGGGCTAGGGACAGATACGCAGTATTTT,CASSLEAGGLGTDTQYF
TRBD2,few,TRBV13,TRBJ2-7,TGTGCCAGCAGCCGCGGGGGGGCCCGCGAGCAGTACTTC,CASSRGGAREQYF
TRBD2,many,TRBV6-4,TRBJ2-3,TGTGCCAGCCAGGAGGTAGCGGGGGCCCCAGATACGCAGTATTTT,CASQEVAGAPDTQYF
TRBD1,-,TRBV6-2/TRBV6-3,TRBJ2-7,TGTGCCAGCAGTTATCGATACAGGGGGGACTACGAGCAGTACTTC,CASSYRYRGDYEQYF
-,-,TRBV4-3,TRBJ1-1,TGCGCCAGCAGCCAAGGATTATTTAGGGCAGGCCTGAACACTGAAGCTCTCTTT,CASSQGLFRAGLNTEALF
TRBD2,many,TRBV29-1,TRBJ2-2,TGCAGCGTTGACACTAGCGGGATGGCCGGGGAGCTGTTTTTT,CSVDTSGMAGELFF
-,few,TRBV11-1,TRBJ1-1,TGTGCCAGCAGCTTCCGGGACACTAGAAACACTGAAGCTTTCTTT,CASSFRDTRNTEAFF
-,many,TRBV7-8,TRBJ1-4,TGTGCCAGCAGCCCCCAGGTTGCCCCGTTACTGTTTTTT,CASSPQVAPLLFF
-,many,TRBV20-1,TRBJ2-5,TGCAGTGCTCGAGACGCCGACGGACGGTACCAAGAGACCCAGTACTTC,CSARDADGRYQETQYF
TRBD2,few,TRBV24-1,TRBJ2-1,TGTGCCACCAGTGATTTGAAGAGCGGGAGGCAGCTGGATGAGCAGTTCTTC,CATSDLKSGRQLDEQFF
-,-,TRBV4-3,TRBJ2-5,TGCGCCAGCAGTCCGGGTCAGGGTGAGGCCCTGTACTTC,CASSPGQGEALYF
-,many,TRBV5-4,TRBJ2-2,TGTGCCAGCAGCCCCGCGGAGAACACCGGGGAGCTGTTTTTT,CASSPAENTGELFF
TRBD2,-,TRBV15,TRBJ2-1,TGTGCCACCAGCAGAGATTGGGAAGGGAAGCGGGGGGGCATCTACAATGAGCAGTTCTTC,CATSRDWEGKRGGIYNEQFF
TRBD1,many,TRBV18,TRBJ2-3,TGTGCCAGCTCAGAGGACAGGGCCTCATCTGACACAGATACGCAGTATTTT,CASSEDRASSDTDTQYF
-,-,TRBV14,TRBJ1-1,TGTGCCAGCAGCCAATGGTCGGTTGCAGCGTCAGGGATCACTGAAGCTTCCTTT,CASSQWSVAASGITEASF
-,-,TRBV4-3,TRBJ1-1,TGCGCCAGCAGCCAAGGCCGGACGAACACTGAAGCTTTCTTT,CASSQGRTNTEAFF
-,-,TRBV30,TRBJ1-1,TGTGCCTGGAGTGTTGGGTCGAACACTGAAGCTTTCTTT,CAWSVGSNTEAFF
TRBD1,many,TRBV7-9,TRBJ2-7,TGTGCCAGCAGCTGGGGGACAGAGGGAGTCGAGCAGTACTTC,CASSWGTEGVEQYF
-,many,TRBV12-3/TRBV12-4,TRBJ1-5,TGTGCCAGCGGTCAGGGAGCAAATCAGCCCCAGCATTTT,CASGQGANQPQHF
-,-,TRBV20-1,TRBJ2-3,TGCAGTGCTAAATCCGGCCCTCTAGAAAAGGGAACAGATACGCAGTATTTT,CSAKSGPLEKGTDTQYF
TRBD1,many,TRBV28,TRBJ1-1,TGTGCCAGCTCCAGGACAGGGGTGAACACTGAAGCTTTCTTT,CASSRTGVNTEAFF
-,many,TRBV20-1,TRBJ2-7,TGCAGTGCTAGGCAGATCTCCTACGAGCAGTACTTC,CSARQISYEQYF
TRBD1,many,TRBV20-1,TRBJ2-7,TGCAGTGCTAGAGCCCGGACAGGCAGCTACGAGCAGTACTTC,CSARARTGSYEQYF
-,many,TRBV5-6,TRBJ2-7,TGTGCCAGCAGCTTGGGGACCTACTACGAGCAGTACTTC,CASSLGTYYEQYF
TRBD1,many,TRBV29-1,TRBJ2-7,TGCAGCGTTGAGTTCCAGGGGGCGCGGTACGAGCAGTACTTC,CSVEFQGARYEQYF
TRBD1,many,TRBV11-2,TRBJ2-1,TGTGCCAGCAGCTTAGATCCGACAGGGTACAATGAGCAGTTCTTC,CASSLDPTGYNEQFF
-,-,TRBV7-9,TRBJ1-1,TGTGCCAGCAGCAATCCCCACACTGAAGCTTCCTTT,CASSNPHTEASF
-,many,TRBV6-2/TRBV6-3,TRBJ1-2,TGTGCCAGCCGGGCAGGGGCCAGCCTCCTCCTCTATGGCTACACCTTC,CASRAGASLLLYGYTF
-,many,TRBV12-3/TRBV12-4,TRBJ2-5,TGTGCCAGCAGTCCATGGTCCGGCCGAGAGGAGACCCAGTACTTC,CASSPWSGREETQYF
-,-,TRBV20-1,TRBJ2-7,TGCAGTGCTAGGAGCGGGTATAGCTCCTACGAGCAGTACTTC,CSARSGYSSYEQYF
-,many,TRBV29-1,TRBJ2-1,TGCAGCGTTGAAGACGGTAATGAGCAGTTCTTC,CSVEDGNEQFF
-,many,TRBV12-3/TRBV12-4,TRBJ1-5,TGTGCCAGCAGTGTAGGGGGGGTTGGCAATCAGCCCCAGCATTTT,CASSVGGVGNQPQHF
-,many,TRBV6-2/TRBV6-3,TRBJ1-1,TGTGCCAGCAGTTACTCGATCAGCAGGAAAAACACTGAAGCTTTCTTT,CASSYSISRKNTEAFF
-,many,TRBV13,TRBJ2-1,TGTGCCAGCAGCTTAATGGGGGAGCAGTTCTTC,CASSLMGEQFF
-,many,TRBV4-3,TRBJ2-7,TGCGCCAGCAGCCAAGATGCAAATGGCTACTACGAGCAGTACTTC,CASSQDANGYYEQYF
TRBD1,few,TRBV12-3/TRBV12-4,TRBJ2-7,TGTGCCAGCAGTTTACTGGACAGGGACTACGAGCAGTACTTC,CASSLLDRDYEQYF
TRBD2,few,TRBV20-1,TRBJ2-1,TGCAGTGCTCTTAGCGGGACGGCGTACAATGAGCAGTTCTTC,CSALSGTAYNEQFF
TRBD2,many,TRBV5-4,TRBJ2-7,TGTGCCAGCAGCGGGAACAGCGGGAGTAATCTGAATTACGAGCAGTACTTC,CASSGNSGSNLNYEQYF
-,few,TRBV11-2,TRBJ2-7,TGTGCCAGCAGCCATTACGGCGCAGGGTCCTACGAGCAGTACTTC,CASSHYGAGSYEQYF
-,many,TRBV28,TRBJ1-5,TGTGCCAGCAGTTTTAGGTCGAGTCAGCCCCAGCATTTT,CASSFRSSQPQHF
-,-,TRBV4-3,TRBJ1-1,TGCGCCAGCAGCCAAGGAAGCTACAGCGGGACTGAAGCTTTCTTT,CASSQGSYSGTEAFF
-,many,TRBV6-5,TRBJ2-7,TGTGCCAGCAGTTACTCGTCGGTAGCGTACGAGCAGTACTTC,CASSYSSVAYEQYF
-,many,TRBV7-4,TRBJ2-7,TGTGCCCCTCGAGGTTCCTACGAGCAGTACTTC,CAPRGSYEQYF
-,-,TRBV6-5,TRBJ2-7,TGTGCCAGCAGTTACTCGATCCCCGAGGAAGGGGCTAGGGCCTACGAGCAGTACTTC,CASSYSIPEEGARAYEQYF
TRBD2,few,TRBV2,TRBJ2-3,TGTGCCAGGGGGGGGTCGACACGACGGTCTAGCACAGATACGCAGTATTTT,CARGGSTRRSSTDTQYF
TRBD2,many,TRBV7-2,TRBJ2-1,TGTGCCAGCAGCTTACTAGCGGGCAATGAGCAGTTCTTC,CASSLLAGNEQFF
TRBD2,many,TRBV5-4,TRBJ2-3,TGTGCCAGCAGCTCAGGACTAGCTGCGACAGATACGCAGTATTTT,CASSSGLAATDTQYF
-,many,TRBV19,TRBJ2-1,TGTGCCAGTAGTATGCATCGGTTCCCGGCCCCCAATGAGCAGTTCTTC,CASSMHRFPAPNEQFF